This TCR beta chain emerged from a study of T cells in Graves' hyperthyroidism and ophthalmopathy. Whole-study findings and limits: The model anticipated ophthalmopathy a median approximately six months pre-onset. A model using 13 V-J features told ophthalmopathy apart from stable hyperthyroidism.

Researchers took RNA transcripts and amplified the TCR beta CDR3 regions from them. Primed by the HTBI set, a first-round RT-PCR was run on the TCR CDR3. One entry per CDR3 protein, called by TCRdb with MiXCR from the multiplex PCR reads. Counted here are 450,000 to 650,000 distinct CDR3 sequences, 15% to 20% occurring once; the ten biggest clones make up 17%. This clonotype was counted ten times or more. Its target is unknown. The CDR3 has 17 residues. Germline CDR1 reads SGHAT; CDR2 reads FQNNGV. J lost 6 bases, V lost 5 bases, and 15 bases had no gene match. Sequences were obtained from blood. The receptor was derived from a woman aged 18-35 years with Graves' ophthalmopathy. The rearrangement uses TRBV11-2 and TRBJ2-1, with 8 bases lining up with TRBD1. The CDR3 nucleotides read TGTGCCAGCAGCCCGGGGTACGACAGGGGAACGGGCAATGAGCAGTTCTTC. Translating gives CASSPGYDRGTGNEQFF.